The 7 T cell receptor beta chains listed next were all sequenced from one sample in a study of cytomegalovirus exposure and HLA in healthy donors. The PCR had 60 Vbeta and 13 Jbeta primers. TCRdb's copy holds only in-frame clones and misses some; the assay was immunoSEQ multiplex PCR. The table lists 90,000 or so clones, 55% to 70% of them singletons. Sequencing input: PBMCs. The receptors stem from a boy younger than 18 in good health and CMV-seropositive.

A few counts support this clone. This chain connects TRBV4-3 to TRBJ2-3; 12 positions match TRBD1. The germline V gene has CDR1 LGHNA and CDR2 YSLEER. The CDR3 runs 14 residues. Trimming at V came to 1 base and at J to 9 bases, leaving 2 bases not matched to a gene. CDR3 loop: CASSQGGQGATQYF. In nucleotides, the CDR3 is TGCGCCAGCAGCCAAGGGGGACAGGGGGCAACGCAGTATTTT.

The chain couples TRBV10-1 to TRBJ2-3; D is uncertain. Germline assignment: CDR1 WNHNN and CDR2 SYGVQD (reference sequence). This CDR3 is built from 14 residues. Trimming left V 5 bases short and J 3 bases short, with 12 bases between. The CDR3 spells CASSIDRNTDTQYF. The CDR3 DNA reads TGCGCCAGCAGTATCGATAGAAATACAGATACGCAGTATTTT.

A few counts support this clone. The chain employs TRBV10-2 and TRBJ1-2; D gene ambiguous. The germline V gene has CDR1 WSHSY and CDR2 SAAADI. This CDR3 spans 12 amino acids. V was trimmed by 10 bases and J by 8 bases, leaving 17 bases between them. In nucleotides, the CDR3 is TGCGCCACCTACCACGCAAGCAAGGGCTACACCTTC. Its protein is CATYHASKGYTF.

The chain is built from TRBV5-1 and TRBJ2-7; D gene uncertain. Deletions cut 0 bases from V and 4 bases from J, with 5 bases between. The CDR3 sequence is 12 residues long. Germline V CDR1 and CDR2: SGHRS, YFSETQ. CDR3 DNA sequence: TGCGCCAGCAGCTTGGGCGGATACGAGCAGTACTTC. It is translated as CASSLGGYEQYF. Supplemented by reference TRBV5-1 and TRBJ2-7, the full variable domain reads KAGVTQTPRYLIKTRGQQVTLSCSPISGHRSVSWYQQTPGQGLQFLFEYFSETQRNKGNFPGRFSGRQFSNSRSEMNVSTLELGDSALYLCASSLGGYEQYFGPGTRLTVT.

V and J are TRBV7-2 and TRBJ2-5; 9 nucleotides line up with TRBD1. J gave up 5 bases and V 7 bases, and 14 bases lay outside the gene matches. The CDR3 consists of 16 residues. Germline CDR1 and CDR2: SGHTA and FQGNSA. The chain's CDR3 is CASTLMTGGAWETQYF. DNA of the CDR3: TGTGCCAGCACCCTTATGACAGGGGGTGCCTGGGAGACCCAGTACTTC. Combining the CDR3 with reference TRBV7-2 and TRBJ2-5 gives the whole variable domain GAGVSQSPSNKVTEKGKDVELRCDPISGHTALYWYRQSLGQGLEFLIYFQGNSAPDKSGLPSDRFSAERTGGSVSTLTIQRTQQEDSAVYLCASTLMTGGAWETQYFGPGTRLLVL.

V usage is TRBV29-1 and J usage is TRBJ2-7; 10 bases are shared with TRBD2. J lost 3 bases, V lost 4 bases, and 6 bases had no gene match. Germline loops: CDR1 SQVTM, CDR2 ANQGSEA. This CDR3 comprises 14 residues. The CDR3 sequence is CSVVASGSVYEQYF. CDR3 DNA sequence: TGCAGCGTTGTAGCTAGCGGGAGTGTCTACGAGCAGTACTTC.

This clone is a singleton in its sample. V usage is TRBV30 and J usage is TRBJ2-4; a possible D gene is TRBD1 (6 bases). Per the germline V gene, CDR1 is GTSNPN and CDR2 is SVGIG (reference sequence). The CDR3 runs to 18 residues. Deletions cut 5 bases from V and 3 bases from J, with 26 bases between. The CDR3, as DNA: TGTGCCTGGGGTCCATTTGGGGGCGTGGGTTCAGGCAAAAACATTCAGTACTTC. Its translation is CAWGPFGGVGSGKNIQYF.